The 31 T cell receptor beta chains below all came from one sample that was sequenced in a study of blood T cell repertoires in COVID-19. Libraries were prepared by immunoSEQ multiplex PCR; TCRdb keeps only in-frame clonotypes and omits some of them. The sample carries under 300,000 clones, 91% recorded once. The sample was PBMCs or T cells enriched from blood (not recorded which). Receptor source: a human donor in a cohort exposed to, infected with or recovered from COVID-19 (not recorded which). The donor label of this sample is uncertain.

This clone was recorded only once. The CDR3 loop is CASSLPGTGQGPYGYTF. CDR3 bases: TGTGCCAGCAGCCTCCCTGGGACGGGACAGGGACCCTATGGCTACACCTTC. The chain links TRBV7-9 to TRBJ1-2; 9 positions match TRBD1. The V gene end was trimmed by 5 bases and the J gene end by 4 bases; junction bases not matched to a gene: 14. This CDR3 contains 17 residues. Germline lookup yields CDR1 SEHNR and CDR2 FQNEAQ (reference sequence).

The chain has TRBV7-2 and TRBJ1-3, with a tentative D call TRBD1 (5 bases). The CDR3 runs to 15 residues. V was pared by 5 bases and J by 4 bases, with 15 bases between. Germline CDR1 and CDR2: SGHTA and FQGNSA. The CDR3 DNA sequence: TGTGCCAGCAGCGCCAATAGGGGTACAGGAAACACCATATATTTT. Translated, it gives CASSANRGTGNTIYF.

The chain carries TRBV11-2 and TRBJ1-1; D remains ambiguous. The germline CDR1 and CDR2 sequences are SGHAT and FQNNGV. The CDR3 is made up of 14 amino acids. V was trimmed by 1 base and J by 0 bases, leaving 6 bases between them. As DNA, the CDR3 is TGTGCCAGCAGCTTAGGTCTAATGAACACTGAAGCTTTCTTT. Encoded protein: CASSLGLMNTEAFF.

The chain carries TRBV24-1 and TRBJ2-7, with D possibly being TRBD1 (6 bases). With 3 bases removed from V and 5 bases from J, the gap between germline ends came to 10 bases. This CDR3 is 13 amino acids long. Germline CDR1 is KGHDR and CDR2 is SFDVKD. The CDR3 spells CATSDGAGDEQYF. The DNA of the CDR3 is TGTGCCACCAGTGATGGGGCAGGGGACGAGCAGTACTTC.

The V and J genes are TRBV2 and TRBJ2-7, with no clear D. This CDR3 is 12 amino acids long. Germline-derived CDR1 and CDR2 are SNHLY and FYNNEI. Deletions cut 6 bases from V and 0 bases from J, with 6 bases between. The CDR3 DNA sequence: TGTGCCAGCAGGCTCAGCTCCTACGAGCAGTACTTC. It yields the protein CASRLSSYEQYF.

The chain recombines TRBV18 with TRBJ1-1; 7 bases match TRBD1. The CDR3 contains 18 residues. V lost 0 bases to trimming and J lost 5 bases; unmatched junction nucleotides: 15. Looked up from germline, CDR1 is KGHSH and CDR2 is LQKENI. CDR3 amino acids: CASSPPNRATGQQTEAFF. The CDR3 nucleotides are TGTGCCAGCTCACCACCCAACCGAGCGACGGGACAGCAGACTGAAGCTTTCTTT.

V usage is TRBV13 and J usage is TRBJ2-3, with D hard to call. The CDR3 extends over 12 amino acids. Germline V gene data show CDR1 as PRHDT and CDR2 as FYEKMQ (reference sequence). Trimming took off 4 bases at V and 2 bases at J, with 4 bases between the two ends. CDR3 in amino acids: CASSSFTDTQYF. CDR3 nucleotide sequence: TGTGCCAGCAGCTCCTTCACAGATACGCAGTATTTT.

The chain uses TRBV4-3 and TRBJ2-5; 7 bases match TRBD1. This CDR3 has 15 residues. From germline, CDR1 is LGHNA and CDR2 YSLEER. V was pared by 3 bases and J by 2 bases, with 6 bases of the junction left unmatched. CDR3 bases: TGCGCCAGCAGCCAGGGACCAGGGGGACAAGAGACCCAGTACTTC. Its translation is CASSQGPGGQETQYF.

The chain links TRBV18 to TRBJ2-1; possible D gene TRBD1, 6 bases. The V gene lost 5 bases and the J gene lost 7 bases, with 21 bases spanning the gap. The CDR3 runs 16 residues. CDR1 is KGHSH and CDR2 is LQKENI in the germline V gene. CDR3 coding DNA: TGTGCCAGCTCATCTATGACAGGAGCGATCCCTAATGAGCAGTTCTTC. This gives the protein CASSSMTGAIPNEQFF.

The V call is TRBV11-2, the J call TRBJ1-3; a possible D gene is TRBD1 (5 bases). This CDR3 has 15 amino acids. Trimming took off 3 bases at V and 4 bases at J, with 13 bases between the two ends. CDR1 is SGHAT, CDR2 FQNNGV, per germline. The CDR3 region has the DNA TGTGCCAGCAGCTTTCAGGGCCTCTTGGGAAACACCATATATTTT. Protein sequence: CASSFQGLLGNTIYF.

The genes are TRBV4-1 and TRBJ2-5; TRBD2 is a possible D gene (5 bases). CDR3 length: 15 amino acids. With 1 base removed from V and 3 bases from J, the gap between germline ends came to 12 bases. CDR1 and CDR2 (germline): MGHRA, YSYEKL. CDR3: CASSQVGGLEETQYF. The CDR3, as DNA: TGCGCCAGCAGCCAAGTCGGCGGACTCGAAGAGACCCAGTACTTC.

The rearrangement uses TRBV5-5 and TRBJ2-7, with D maybe TRBD1 (6 bases). Germline CDR1 and CDR2: SGHKS and YYEKEE (reference sequence). The V end lost 2 bases, the J end lost 3 bases, and 15 bases lay between the germline ends. There are 15 residues in the CDR3. CDR3 residues: CASSFQGQGGYEQYF. DNA for the CDR3: TGTGCCAGCAGCTTCCAGGGGCAGGGCGGCTACGAGCAGTACTTC.

V and J are TRBV14 and TRBJ2-5; weak D call: TRBD1 (6 bases). Trimming removed 10 bases at V and 5 bases at J, with 20 bases between. The CDR3 contains 14 residues. Germline V lookup: CDR1 SGHDN, CDR2 FVKESK. CDR3 bases: TGTGCCACCCAAGGGGGACCCCCCGAGGAGACCCAGTACTTC. As protein: CATQGGPPEETQYF.

This clone was detected only a few times. V is TRBV5-4 and J is TRBJ1-3; D perhaps matches TRBD1 (6 bases). The V end lost 9 bases, the J end lost 3 bases, and 16 bases lay between the germline ends. Germline V lookup: CDR1 SGHNT, CDR2 YYREEE (reference sequence). This CDR3 comprises 14 residues. CDR3 loop: CATGRGADGNTIYF. In DNA, the CDR3 is TGTGCCACCGGCCGGGGGGCGGATGGAAACACCATATATTTT. The full variable domain, completed using reference TRBV5-4 and TRBJ1-3, is ETGVTQSPTHLIKTRGQQVTLRCSSQSGHNTVSWYQQALGQGPQFIFQYYREEENGRGNFPPRFSGLQFPNYSSELNVNALELDDSALYLCATGRGADGNTIYFGEGSWLTVV.

This chain joins TRBV4-1 and TRBJ2-2; 9 bases are a match to TRBD2. Looked up from germline, CDR1 is MGHRA and CDR2 is YSYEKL. V was pared by 4 bases and J by 3 bases, with 9 bases of the junction left unmatched. The CDR3 is 17 amino acids. CDR3 bases: TGCGCCAGCAGCCCCCGGGTAGCGGGGGCCTACACCGGGGAGCTGTTTTTT. It codes for CASSPRVAGAYTGELFF.

The chain carries TRBV12-3 or TRBV12-4 and TRBJ1-2, with D possibly matching TRBD1 (5 bases). CDR3 length: 13 amino acids. Trimming took off 3 bases at V and 3 bases at J, with 8 bases between the two ends. This CDR3 reads CASSFGGDYGYTF. CDR3 bases: TGTGCCAGCAGTTTCGGAGGGGACTATGGCTACACCTTC.

The V gene is TRBV4-3, the J gene TRBJ2-7; 10 nucleotides align to TRBD2. Looked up from germline, CDR1 is LGHNA and CDR2 is YSLEER. CDR3 length: 17 residues. J gave up 1 base and V 0 bases, and 6 bases lay outside the gene matches. As DNA, the CDR3 is TGCGCCAGCAGCCAAGAAGCTAGCGGGGGCTTTTCCTACGAGCAGTACTTC. Translated, it gives CASSQEASGGFSYEQYF.

V gene TRBV7-2 combines with J gene TRBJ2-3, with a possible D match to TRBD1 (5 bases). The V gene lost 0 bases and the J gene lost 2 bases, with 12 bases spanning the gap. The CDR3 loop spans 16 amino acids. CDR1 and CDR2 (germline): SGHTA, FQGNSA. The CDR3 sequence is CASSLAAGSPTDTQYF. The CDR3 coding sequence is TGTGCCAGCAGCTTAGCCGCAGGGTCTCCCACAGATACGCAGTATTTT. Full variable domain (rest looked up from reference TRBV7-2 and TRBJ2-3): GAGVSQSPSNKVTEKGKDVELRCDPISGHTALYWYRQSLGQGLEFLIYFQGNSAPDKSGLPSDRFSAERTGGSVSTLTIQRTQQEDSAVYLCASSLAAGSPTDTQYFGPGTRLTVL.

The V and J genes are TRBV21-1 and TRBJ1-6; the table's D call of TRBD1 was not tested on the DNA. TRBV21-1 constitutes a pseudogene. The CDR3 contains 14 residues. CDR3 DNA: TGTGCCAGCAGTCCCGTGAGGGGGAGTTCACCCCTCCACTTT. Translating it yields CASSPVRGSSPLHF.

The chain has TRBV5-1 and TRBJ2-1; possible D gene TRBD2, 5 bases. Per germline, CDR1 SGHRS and CDR2 YFSETQ. V lost 4 bases and J 3 bases, leaving 14 bases between the germline ends. CDR3 length equals 15 residues. The DNA of the CDR3 is TGCGCCAGCAGCCCCCTGATAAGCGGCTACAATGAGCAGTTCTTC. This sequence encodes CASSPLISGYNEQFF.

This rearrangement joins TRBV5-4 to TRBJ1-4; 8 bases are a match to TRBD1. Germline loops: CDR1 SGHNT, CDR2 YYREEE (reference sequence). Unmatched junction bases numbered 8, after V lost 0 bases and J lost 7 bases. CDR3 length equals 16 residues. CDR3 nucleotides: TGTGCCAGCAGCTTGGACAGGGGGTATTCCGGTGAAAAACTGTTTTTT. Translating gives CASSLDRGYSGEKLFF.

This chain uses TRBV5-1 with TRBJ1-5, with a possible D match to TRBD1 (5 bases). The CDR3 runs 14 residues. CDR1 SGHRS and CDR2 YFSETQ come from the germline V gene. V was pared by 2 bases and J by 5 bases, with 11 bases between. The CDR3 bases are TGCGCCAGCAGCTTCCAGGGAGGGGATCAGCCCCAGCATTTT. As protein: CASSFQGGDQPQHF.

This clone is a singleton in its sample. The chain is built from TRBV6-5 and TRBJ1-2, with 8 bases lining up with TRBD1. V gave up 6 bases and J gave up 4 bases; unmatched junction bases: 4. The V gene's germline CDR1 is MNHEY and CDR2 SVGAGI. This CDR3 comprises 13 residues. The chain's CDR3 is CASRRTGFYGYTF. The CDR3 region has the DNA TGTGCCAGCAGACGGACAGGGTTCTATGGCTACACCTTC.

The J gene is TRBJ1-3, the V gene TRBV7-8; no reliable D call. Looked up from germline, CDR1 is SGHVS and CDR2 is FQNEAQ. CDR3 length: 15 amino acids. Between the trimmed V and J ends, which lost 2 bases and 0 bases, there was a span of 8 bases. Here the CDR3 DNA reads TGTGCCAGCAGCTTATATGGGAGCTCTGGAAACACCATATATTTT. This codes for CASSLYGSSGNTIYF. Using reference TRBV7-8 and TRBJ1-3 for the parts outside the CDR3, the full variable domain is GAGVSQSPRYKVAKRGQDVALRCDPISGHVSLFWYQQALGQGPEFLTYFQNEAQLDKSGLPSDRFFAERPEGSVSTLKIQRTQQEDSAVYLCASSLYGSSGNTIYFGEGSWLTVV.

This rearrangement joins TRBV6-1 to TRBJ1-3, with a tentative D call TRBD1 (6 bases). The germline gives CDR1 MNHNS, CDR2 SASEGT. The CDR3 loop spans 16 amino acids. V shed 2 bases and J shed 4 bases, with 15 bases lying between them. DNA of the CDR3: TGTGCCAGCAGTGAATGGCAGAGACAGGCCGGAAACACCATATATTTT. It translates to CASSEWQRQAGNTIYF.

The chain has TRBV4-1 and TRBJ2-1; no clear D. CDR3 length equals 13 residues. V lost 1 base and J lost 10, with 11 bases in between. Germline lookup yields CDR1 MGHRA and CDR2 YSYEKL. The CDR3 nucleotides are TGCGCCAGCAGCCAAGTCGTCAATGGCGAGCAGTTCTTC. Translating gives CASSQVVNGEQFF.

V is TRBV19 and J is TRBJ1-1, with 7 bases fitting TRBD1. Germline assignment: CDR1 LNHDA and CDR2 SQIVND (reference sequence). Trimming at V came to 7 bases and at J to 3 bases, leaving 8 bases not matched to a gene. This CDR3 spans 14 amino acids. The CDR3 loop reads CASTGQSIDTEAFF. The CDR3 coding sequence is TGTGCCAGTACGGGACAGTCAATAGACACTGAAGCTTTCTTT.

This clone was picked up one time. The chain uses TRBV7-2 and TRBJ1-4; 7 bases are a match to TRBD1. The CDR3 sequence is 14 residues long. Looked up from germline, CDR1 is SGHTA and CDR2 is FQGNSA. Trimming removed 5 bases from V and 6 bases from J; junction bases left unmatched: 6. The CDR3 DNA sequence: TGTGCCAGCAGCCCCGCGGACAGGCATGAAAAACTGTTTTTT. The encoded protein is CASSPADRHEKLFF.

This clone was observed a single time. The rearrangement links TRBV2 to TRBJ1-1; D is unresolved. This CDR3 comprises 13 residues. Germline CDR1 reads SNHLY; CDR2 reads FYNNEI. The ends were cut back, 2 bases at V and 1 base at J, with 5 bases in the middle. The DNA of the CDR3 is TGTGCCAGCAGTGAATGGGCGAACACTGAAGCTTTCTTT. Its translation is CASSEWANTEAFF.

The chain couples TRBV5-4 to TRBJ2-2; 12 nucleotides line up with TRBD2. Germline values: CDR1 SGHNT, CDR2 YYREEE (reference sequence). The CDR3 is 16 amino acids. With V trimmed by 3 bases and J by 5 bases, 5 bases remained unmatched. CDR3 in amino acids: CASSSPGLAGTGELFF. DNA for the CDR3: TGTGCCAGCAGCTCGCCGGGACTAGCGGGTACCGGGGAGCTGTTTTTT.

This chain connects TRBV19 to TRBJ1-1; D is possibly TRBD1 (6 bases). Trimming took off 4 bases at V and 2 bases at J, with 8 bases between the two ends. This CDR3 is 13 amino acids long. Germline loops: CDR1 LNHDA, CDR2 SQIVND (reference sequence). This chain's CDR3 is CASSKGTNTEAFF. CDR3 coding DNA: TGTGCCAGTAGTAAAGGGACAAACACTGAAGCTTTCTTT.